Listed below are T cell receptor beta chains from one sample, sequenced in a study of T cells in tumors and immune-related adverse events. Clones were read by immunoSEQ multiplex PCR, and TCRdb kept only the in-frame ones, dropping some. Of more than 10,000 clones detected, around 90% appear once; the ten largest clones hold around 1.5%. Source: lymph node tissue, taken from a patient treated with anti-PD-1 therapy. The source is a female donor with metastatic renal cell carcinoma. Both conserved end residues are part of each CDR3. A D gene is named only where the DNA matches it firmly. Rows give clone size only sometimes, using once, few, many, or a class for an expanded clone.

v_gene,d_gene,j_gene,abundance,CDR3nt,CDR3aa
TRBV6-5,NA,TRBJ2-6,once,TGTGCCAGCAGCGGCGGGAACTCAGGGGCCAACGTCCTGACTTTC,CASSGGNSGANVLTF
TRBV4-2,TRBD2,TRBJ2-7,NA,TGTGCCAGCAGCCAAGGGGGCCCCGGGACTAGCGGTTCCTACGAGCAGTACTTC,CASSQGGPGTSGSYEQYF
TRBV6-1,NA,TRBJ1-6,once,TGTGCCAGCAGTGAGACATTTGGTTTGGATTCACCCCTCCACTTT,CASSETFGLDSPLHF
TRBV5-4,TRBD2,TRBJ2-3,NA,TGTGCCAGCAGCCCGAGGGGTGGGAGGGGAACAGATACGCAGTATTTT,CASSPRGGRGTDTQYF
TRBV7-2,NA,TRBJ1-5,NA,TGTGCCAGCAGCTTAGAAGGTACCCAGCCCCAGCATTTT,CASSLEGTQPQHF
TRBV27,TRBD1,TRBJ2-7,once,TGTGCCAGCAGTGCCCCGGGACAGGGGGGGTACGAGCAGTACTTC,CASSAPGQGGYEQYF
TRBV4-3,NA,TRBJ2-1,NA,TGCGCCAGCAGCCCATTCTTACAGGGCCAATACTCCTACAATGAGCAGTTCTTC,CASSPFLQGQYSYNEQFF
TRBV5-1,NA,TRBJ2-2,NA,TGCGCCAGCAGCTTGGGGGACGGTAACACCGGGGAGCTGTTTTTT,CASSLGDGNTGELFF
TRBV5-1,NA,TRBJ2-3,NA,TGCGCCAGCAGCTTCCGGGACAATAAAGATACGCAGTATTTT,CASSFRDNKDTQYF
TRBV6-5,NA,TRBJ2-3,NA,TGTGCCAGCAGTTACTCGAGGACTTACACAGATACGCAGTATTTT,CASSYSRTYTDTQYF
TRBV6-5,NA,TRBJ2-2,few,TGTGCCAGCAGTCGGAACAGGGACACCGGGGAGCTGTTTTTT,CASSRNRDTGELFF
TRBV5-1,NA,TRBJ2-1,NA,TGCGCCAGCAGCTTGGCATTAGGACAGACAACCAATGAGCAGTTCTTC,CASSLALGQTTNEQFF
TRBV11-3,TRBD1,TRBJ2-5,NA,TGTGCCAGCAGCTTGACGGGACAGGGTTTAGAGACCCAGTACTTC,CASSLTGQGLETQYF
TRBV13,NA,TRBJ2-7,NA,TGTGCCAGCAGCTTAGTGTCGGACTATGCCTACGAGCAGTACTTC,CASSLVSDYAYEQYF
TRBV2,NA,TRBJ2-7,NA,TGTGCCAGCAGTAGCCCGTACTCCTACGAGCAGTACTTC,CASSSPYSYEQYF
TRBV10-3,NA,TRBJ2-5,NA,TGTGCCATCAGGGACACGGGGAAAGAGACCCAGTACTTC,CAIRDTGKETQYF
TRBV7-9,TRBD1,TRBJ2-1,NA,TGTGCCAGCAGCTCGACGGGACAGGGTTATAGGAGGGGGAATGAGCAGTTCTTC,CASSSTGQGYRRGNEQFF
TRBV7-2,TRBD2,TRBJ2-7,NA,TGTGCCAGCAGTAGAGCGGGAGGGCCTTACGAGCAGTACTTC,CASSRAGGPYEQYF
TRBV25-1,TRBD1,TRBJ1-2,NA,TGTGCCAGCAGTGGAGGACAGGGGGGCTATGGCTACACCTTC,CASSGGQGGYGYTF
TRBV30,NA,TRBJ2-1,NA,TGTGCCTGGAGTGGCACTTTGAGTAGGAGCAATGAGCAGTTCTTC,CAWSGTLSRSNEQFF
TRBV19,TRBD1,TRBJ1-6,NA,TGTGCCAGTTCCCGACAGGGGAACGAAGCTTCACCCCTCCACTTT,CASSRQGNEASPLHF
TRBV19,TRBD2,TRBJ2-4,once,TGTGCCAGTAGTATGCATAGCGGGGGGAATTCCAAAAACATTCAGTACTTC,CASSMHSGGNSKNIQYF
TRBV7-2,NA,TRBJ2-7,NA,TGTGCCAGCAGCTTAGGACTAGTACCCTACGAGCAGTACTTC,CASSLGLVPYEQYF
TRBV10-3,NA,TRBJ2-7,NA,TGTGCCATCAGTGAGTCCCTCAGTACCAGGGGTAGGGATCACTACGAGCAGTACTTC,CAISESLSTRGRDHYEQYF
TRBV10-2,NA,TRBJ1-1,NA,TGCGCCAGCAGTGCCGGAGGAGGAGACACTGAAGCTTTCTTT,CASSAGGGDTEAFF
TRBV21-1,NA,TRBJ2-4,NA,TGTGCCAGCAGCAAAGGAGAGCGAACACTAGCCAAAAACATTCAGTACTTC,CASSKGERTLAKNIQYF
TRBV10-1,NA,TRBJ1-3,NA,TGCGCCACCCGAGAAGACTCTGGAAACACCATATATTTT,CATREDSGNTIYF
TRBV5-1,NA,TRBJ2-6,NA,TGCGCCAGCAGCTTGGAAGCCGGGGCCAACGTCCTGACTTTC,CASSLEAGANVLTF
TRBV30,NA,TRBJ1-2,NA,TGTGCCTGGACCCGCTTAAGGGGGAATTCCTATGGCTACACCTTC,CAWTRLRGNSYGYTF
TRBV7-2,TRBD2,TRBJ2-7,once,TGTGCCAGCAGTCCTCCGGGACTAGCGGGGGGCGAGCAGTACTTC,CASSPPGLAGGEQYF
TRBV6-6,NA,TRBJ2-3,NA,TGTGCCAGCAGCCCAAACCGAGGTGGCACAGATACGCAGTATTTT,CASSPNRGGTDTQYF
TRBV19,TRBD1,TRBJ1-2,NA,TGTGCCAGTAGTAAAGGACAGGGCCAGAACTATGGCTACACCTTC,CASSKGQGQNYGYTF